These 24 T cell receptor beta chains were sequenced from one sample in a study of quantifying T cell responses using KT2 cells (dated by TCRdb to about 2017). Regarding the complete study: RNA was DNase-treated and reverse transcribed with TCR alpha and beta constant-region primers, mostly using SuperScript III.

The receptor library was made with UMI-ligation and nested PCR. TCRdb shows the sequencer as Illumina MiSeq. Using T4 RNA ligase 1, a single-stranded oligonucleotide bearing the Illumina SP2 sequence plus a UMI was ligated onto the 3' end of the cDNA. PCR1 was run for 3 to 4 cycles (98 degrees C for 15 s, 69 degrees C for 30 s, 72 degrees C for 40 s), and an equimolar mix of RC1.1 and RC1.2, covering TRBC1 and TRBC2, was used as the beta primer. TCRdb trimmed the raw reads at Q25, called clones with MiXCR and kept productive beta chains. Rows with a matching CDR3 protein are joined into one entry that keeps the most common DNA and genes. Present in this sample are roughly 51,000 distinct CDR3 sequences, roughly an eighth of which were seen just once. 9.4% of the sample is held by the ten biggest clonotypes. The sequenced material came from PBMCs spiked with cells of the T cell clone KT2. Source of these receptors: a human donor.

This chain joins TRBV5-1 and TRBJ2-7; 7 bases match TRBD1. There are 15 residues in the CDR3. V lost 0 bases to trimming and J lost 4 bases; unmatched junction nucleotides: 7. Germline assignment: CDR1 SGHRS and CDR2 YFSETQ. The CDR3 here is CASSLVGDRLYEQYF. CDR3 nucleotide sequence: TGCGCCAGCAGCTTGGTCGGGGACAGACTTTACGAGCAGTACTTC.

This chain links TRBV28 with TRBJ2-7; D gene unclear. This CDR3 spans 11 amino acids. Trimming pared 7 bases from V and 4 bases from J, leaving 8 bases between. Germline V gives CDR1 MDHEN, CDR2 SYDVKM. Written as DNA, the CDR3 is TGTGCCAGCACCGTCGGTTACGAGCAGTACTTC. Residues: CASTVGYEQYF.

V usage is TRBV21-1 and J usage is TRBJ1-5. TRBV21-1 is a pseudogene segment. The CDR3 is 20 amino acids. CDR3 residues: CASSKGSKGMALYSNQPQHF. The CDR3 bases are TGTGCCAGCAGCAAAGGGTCAAAGGGAATGGCGTTATATAGCAATCAGCCCCAGCATTTT.

This clonotype was detected only a few times. V usage is TRBV6-2 or TRBV6-3 and J usage is TRBJ1-2, with no clear D. Germline CDR1 MNHEY, CDR2 SVGEGT. The CDR3 contains 14 residues. Trimming took 6 bases from V and 4 from J, leaving 15 bases between them. The CDR3 protein is CASSYLLGGYGYTF. The CDR3 coding sequence is TGTGCCAGCAGCTACCTGCTGGGAGGCTATGGCTACACCTTC.

Of note for this clonotype: The DNA is omitted, as the CDR3 cannot be located on it reliably, and the CDR3 follows TCRdb's listing. The V and J genes are TRBV6-6 and TRBJ2-3; TRBD1 is the table's D call and was not checked against the DNA. The CDR3 numbers 18 amino acids, ends counted. Germline values: CDR1 MNHNY, CDR2 SVGAGI (reference sequence). The CDR3 loop is CASTGVGTGTSSTDTQCF.

This clonotype was seen repeatedly, ten times or more. The chain couples TRBV7-9 to TRBJ2-7; D ambiguous. Per the germline V gene, CDR1 is SEHNR and CDR2 is FQNEAQ (reference sequence). With 0 bases removed from V and 6 bases from J, the gap between germline ends came to 9 bases. The CDR3 runs 13 residues. The CDR3 nucleotides are TGTGCCAGCAGCTTAGCCACGAAGAGCGAGCAGTACTTC. The encoded protein is CASSLATKSEQYF. The whole variable domain, filled in from reference TRBV7-9 and TRBJ2-7, reads DTGVSQNPRHKITKRGQNVTFRCDPISEHNRLYWYRQTLGQGPEFLTYFQNEAQLEKSRLLSDRFSAERPKGSFSTLEIQRTEQGDSAMYLCASSLATKSEQYFGPGTRLTVT.

The chain has TRBV6-5 and TRBJ1-2, with D tentatively TRBD1 (6 bases). V lost 5 bases and J 8 bases, leaving 18 bases between the germline ends. Germline V gives CDR1 MNHEY, CDR2 SVGAGI. The CDR3 covers 14 residues. The CDR3 coding sequence is TGTGCCAGCAGTAAAACAGGGTCTAAAGGGGGCTACACCTTC. It is translated as CASSKTGSKGGYTF.

The sample holds a few counts of this clonotype. V and J are TRBV3-1 and TRBJ1-2, with D tentatively TRBD1 (5 bases). This CDR3 spans 17 amino acids. Trimming cost V 4 bases and J 6 bases, with 24 bases left between them. Germline-derived CDR1 and CDR2 are LGHDT and YNNKEL (reference sequence). In DNA, the CDR3 is TGTGCCAGCAGCCCCCCTCCAACATTGACAGAATGGCATGGCTACACCTTC. This translates into CASSPPPTLTEWHGYTF.

This clonotype was seen a handful of times. In DNA form, the CDR3 reads TGCAGTGCTAGAGGAGGTGTAGCGGGAATAGATACGCAGTATTTT. Its protein is CSARGGVAGIDTQYF. This rearrangement joins TRBV20-1 to TRBJ2-3; 8 bases agree with TRBD2. Germline V gene lookup returns CDR1 DFQATT and CDR2 SNEGSKA (reference sequence). The ends lost 1 base at V and 5 bases at J; junction bases unmatched: 8. The length of the CDR3 is 15 residues.

This clonotype has a handful of counts. The chain recombines TRBV5-8 with TRBJ2-3; the match to TRBD1 covers 8 bases. The germline CDR1 and CDR2 sequences are SGHTS and YDEGEE. There are 13 residues in the CDR3. Trimming took 4 bases from V and 4 from J; bases not matched to a gene: 2. CDR3 coding DNA: TGTGCCAGCAGCCACAGGGGGTCAGATACGCAGTATTTT. Translation: CASSHRGSDTQYF.

This clonotype occurred a few times. The genes are TRBV6-6 and TRBJ1-6; possible D gene TRBD1, 5 bases. The V and J ends lost 2 bases and 7 bases respectively, with 12 bases between them. The CDR3 covers 15 residues. In germline, CDR1 is MNHNY, CDR2 SVGAGI (reference sequence). The CDR3 loop is CASSYSGGRNSPLHF. CDR3 bases: TGTGCCAGCAGTTACAGCGGGGGTCGGAATTCACCCCTCCACTTT.

This clonotype showed up many times. As DNA, the CDR3 is TGTGCCAGCACCAACGCGCAGGGCACGAACACTGAAGCTTTCTTT. It encodes CASTNAQGTNTEAFF. V and J are TRBV11-2 and TRBJ1-1; D is possibly TRBD1 (5 bases). Trimming took 7 bases from V and 1 from J, leaving 16 bases between them. This CDR3 comprises 15 residues. Germline V gene data show CDR1 as SGHAT and CDR2 as FQNNGV.

This chain links TRBV9 with TRBJ1-3; D not certain. The CDR3 extends over 14 amino acids. The V end was cut by 4 bases, the J end by 4 bases, with 12 bases between. In germline, CDR1 is SGDLS, CDR2 YYNGEE. The DNA of the CDR3 is TGTGCCAGCAGCCACCCCCTGAAAGGAAACACCATATATTTT. This gives the protein CASSHPLKGNTIYF.

This clonotype came up a few times. This rearrangement joins TRBV20-1 to TRBJ1-4; TRBD1 matches 9 bases. Germline V gives CDR1 DFQATT, CDR2 SNEGSKA (reference sequence). The CDR3 has 14 amino acids. Germline trimming cut 2 bases from V and 8 bases from J; bases unmatched to any gene: 6. The CDR3 protein is CSARPGQGREKLFF. CDR3 coding DNA: TGCAGTGCTAGACCAGGACAGGGGAGAGAAAAACTGTTTTTT.

Many counts were recorded for this clonotype. The chain couples TRBV20-1 to TRBJ1-2; no definite D call. Trimming cost V 7 bases and J 4 bases, with 22 bases left between them. The CDR3 runs to 15 residues. Germline CDR1 reads DFQATT; CDR2 reads SNEGSKA (reference sequence). DNA of the CDR3: TGCAGTGTTAGTATGGCAGGCCTGAACGTCTATGGCTACACCTTC. Protein product: CSVSMAGLNVYGYTF.

This clonotype has a handful of counts. The V gene is TRBV5-1, the J gene TRBJ1-1; D ambiguous. V lost 1 base and J lost 0, with 16 bases in between. From germline, CDR1 is SGHRS and CDR2 YFSETQ. The CDR3 length is 17 residues. The CDR3 sequence: CASSLNAGLNMNTEAFF. DNA of the CDR3: TGCGCCAGCAGCTTGAATGCGGGGTTGAACATGAACACTGAAGCTTTCTTT.

This clonotype was picked up a small number of times. The V call is TRBV29-1, the J call TRBJ1-1; no reliable D call. Trimming stripped 0 bases from V and 0 bases from J, with 8 bases between. Germline CDR1 and CDR2: SQVTM and ANQGSEA. CDR3 length: 14 amino acids. The CDR3 region is CSVEDGPMNTEAFF. The CDR3 DNA reads TGCAGCGTTGAAGACGGGCCCATGAACACTGAAGCTTTCTTT.

This clonotype was found many times. The gene calls are TRBV7-2 and TRBJ2-3; 14 positions agree with TRBD2. The V and J ends lost 4 bases and 3 bases, in that order; junction bases with no gene match: 3. CDR1 is SGHTA, CDR2 FQGNSA, per germline. The CDR3 spans 16 residues. CDR3 amino acids: CASSSRLAGGTDTQYF. CDR3 nucleotides: TGTGCCAGCAGCTCACGACTAGCGGGGGGGACAGATACGCAGTATTTT.

This clonotype was seen a handful of times. CDR3 loop: CASTLTGEGNGELFF. CDR3 DNA: TGTGCCAGCACCCTCACAGGAGAGGGAAACGGGGAGCTGTTTTTT. V and J are TRBV6-2 or TRBV6-3 and TRBJ2-2, with D possibly called TRBD1 or TRBD2 (5 bases each). CDR1 and CDR2 from the germline V gene are MNHEY and SVGEGT. V was cut by 7 bases and J by 7 bases, with 19 bases left in between. The CDR3 has 15 residues.

This clonotype was observed many times. V is TRBV5-6 and J is TRBJ2-7; TRBD2 might be the D (5 bases). V was clipped by 4 bases and J by 0 bases, with 11 bases between them. CDR3 length equals 14 residues. CDR1 is SGHDT, CDR2 YYEEEE, per germline. CDR3 sequence: CASSQDSYSYEQYF. The CDR3 DNA reads as TGTGCCAGCAGCCAGGACTCCTACTCCTACGAGCAGTACTTC.

The chain couples TRBV20-1 to TRBJ2-1; 7 bases fit TRBD2. Germline V gene sequence: CDR1 DFQATT, CDR2 SNEGSKA (reference sequence). The CDR3 is made up of 13 amino acids. J was trimmed by 5 bases and V by 6 bases; bases with no gene match: 7. The CDR3 DNA reads as TGCAGTGCGGTACTAGCGACCCACAATGAGCAGTTCTTC. Its translation: CSAVLATHNEQFF.

The DNA of the CDR3 is TGCGCCAGCAGCTTGAGTCTACAGGGAACCTACGAGCAGTACTTC. Translated: CASSLSLQGTYEQYF. The chain recombines TRBV5-1 with TRBJ2-7; weak D call: TRBD1 (6 bases). Trimming removed 1 base at V and 2 bases at J, with 13 bases between. Germline values: CDR1 SGHRS, CDR2 YFSETQ. CDR3 length equals 15 residues.

DNA for the CDR3: TGCAGTGCTCTTCAGGGGGCGGAAAGTCAGCCCCAGCATTTT. This sequence encodes CSALQGAESQPQHF. The genes are TRBV20-1 and TRBJ1-5, with 8 nucleotides matching TRBD1. The CDR3 is 14 amino acids. The J segment lost 6 bases and the V segment lost 5 bases, leaving 9 bases of the junction unmatched. Germline CDR1 DFQATT, CDR2 SNEGSKA (reference sequence).

The chain uses TRBV11-2 and TRBJ2-6; no clear D. Trimming shortened V by 1 base and J by 0 bases, and 7 bases separated the two germline ends. Germline CDR1 SGHAT, CDR2 FQNNGV. CDR3 length equals 16 residues. CDR3 coding DNA: TGTGCCAGCAGCTTAGTGGGTGGCTCTGGGGCCAACGTCCTGACTTTC. It yields the protein CASSLVGGSGANVLTF. The whole variable domain, filled in from reference TRBV11-2 and TRBJ2-6, reads EAGVAQSPRYKIIEKRQSVAFWCNPISGHATLYWYQQILGQGPKLLIQFQNNGVVDDSQLPKDRFSAERLKGVDSTLKIQPAKLEDSAVYLCASSLVGGSGANVLTFGAGSRLTVL.